The source of this T cell receptor beta chain is a study of molecular identifiers for immune sequencing clone quantification. This clonotype was counted many times. TCRdb recomputed calls from the PCR reads with MiXCR, one row per CDR3 protein. The table shows about half a million distinct CDR3 sequences, with around 23% occurring only once. Sequencing input: naive CD8+ T cells from blood, with Jurkat cell RNA spiked in. The subset: FACS-sorted CD8+CD4-CCR7+CD45RA+ naive T cells. The sequence came from a human donor in good health. Some libraries in this study had Jurkat cell RNA spiked in.

CDR3 DNA: TGTGCCAGCAGATCCGGGGACAGGCGGAATTCACCCCTCCACTTT. Protein sequence: CASRSGDRRNSPLHF. V is TRBV7-9 and J is TRBJ1-6, with 8 bases identical to TRBD1. Germline-derived CDR1 and CDR2 are SEHNR and FQNEAQ (reference sequence). The V gene end was trimmed by 6 bases and the J gene end by 7 bases; junction bases not matched to a gene: 8. CDR3 size: 15 residues.